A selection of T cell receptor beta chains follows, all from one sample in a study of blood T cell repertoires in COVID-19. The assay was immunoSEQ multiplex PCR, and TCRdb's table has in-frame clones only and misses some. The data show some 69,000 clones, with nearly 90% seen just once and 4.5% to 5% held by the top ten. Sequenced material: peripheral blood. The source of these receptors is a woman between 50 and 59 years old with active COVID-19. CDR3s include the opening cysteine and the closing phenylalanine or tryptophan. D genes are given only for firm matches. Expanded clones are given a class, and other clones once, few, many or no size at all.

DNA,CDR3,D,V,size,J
TGTGCCAGCAGCGTAGTGGCGGGAGGGTTAACAGATACGCAGTATTTT,CASSVVAGGLTDTQYF,TRBD2,TRBV9,-,TRBJ2-3
TGTGCCACCACCCCTAGCGGGAGGTCGGGTGGGGCCAACGTCCTGACTTTC,CATTPSGRSGGANVLTF,TRBD2,TRBV28,-,TRBJ2-6
TGTGCCAGTAGTATAGGACTGGGCACTGAAGCTTTCTTT,CASSIGLGTEAFF,-,TRBV19,few,TRBJ1-1
TGTGCCAGCAGTTTAGCTCAGGGATCCTACGAGCAGTACTTC,CASSLAQGSYEQYF,-,TRBV28,once,TRBJ2-7
TGCAGCGCCGGGACAGGGATGGGGAACACTGAAGCTTTCTTT,CSAGTGMGNTEAFF,TRBD1,TRBV29-1,-,TRBJ1-1
TGTGCCAGCAGTGAAACGGGTCCCTATGGCTACACCTTC,CASSETGPYGYTF,-,TRBV6-1,few,TRBJ1-2
TGCAGCGTTGTAATCAATGAGCAGTTCTTC,CSVVINEQFF,-,TRBV29-1,-,TRBJ2-1
TGTGCCATCAGTCAGGGGGGTACCTCGAACACTGAAGCTTTCTTT,CAISQGGTSNTEAFF,TRBD1,TRBV10-3,-,TRBJ1-1
TGTGCCAGCAGAAATAACAGGGCCGGAAACACCATATATTTT,CASRNNRAGNTIYF,-,TRBV28,-,TRBJ1-3
TGTGCCAGCTCACCGGGACAGGGAAGTAATCAGCCCCAGCATTTT,CASSPGQGSNQPQHF,TRBD1,TRBV18,-,TRBJ1-5
TGCAGCGTTGGTATGCGGTTCGCGAACACCGGGGAGCTGTTTTTT,CSVGMRFANTGELFF,-,TRBV29-1,-,TRBJ2-2